Below, one T cell receptor beta chain is given with its context. This sample was taken from a study of shared clonotypes between healthy human individuals. CDR3 length: 13 amino acids. The V gene lost 6 bases and the J gene lost 4 bases, with 11 bases spanning the gap. Germline CDR1 is ENHRY and CDR2 is SYGVKD. CD45RO-negative, CCR7-selected cells formed the naive CD8 fraction, which excluded terminally differentiated effector memory CD45RA+ cells. The protocol was immunoSEQ multiplex PCR, while the TCRdb copy is restricted to in-frame clones and leaves out a portion. The sample includes approximately 2,000,000 clones, around 95% of them seen just once.

Sequenced material: naive CD8+ T cells from PBMCs. The receptor was isolated from a man younger than 30 in good health. Some clones in this sample may be carry-over from other donors' samples. This chain joins TRBV10-3 and TRBJ2-3, with TRBD1 as a possible D gene (6 bases). The CDR3 region is CAISGQISDTQYF. The DNA for the CDR3 is TGTGCCATCAGCGGACAGATATCAGATACGCAGTATTTT.